This TCR beta chain was documented in a study of blood T cell repertoires in COVID-19. Trimming at V came to 7 bases and at J to 8 bases, leaving 12 bases not matched to a gene. The CDR3 totals 15 residues. The germline V gene encodes CDR1 MGHRA and CDR2 YSYEKL. Clones were read by immunoSEQ multiplex PCR, and TCRdb kept only the in-frame ones, dropping some. The sample records about 440,000 clones, less than 95% being singletons. This chain joins TRBV4-1 and TRBJ1-2; 11 nucleotides agree with TRBD1. Sequenced input: PBMCs or T cells enriched from blood (not recorded which). This TCR was recovered from a man in his late teens or twenties who had recovered from COVID-19. CDR3 DNA: TGCGCCAGCAACGGACAGGGGGCGTTATCTGGAGGCTACACCTTC. Its translation is CASNGQGALSGGYTF.